A few counts support the clone carrying this T cell receptor beta chain. This sample stems from a study of control samples from healthy donors and cancer patients. The assay was immunoSEQ multiplex PCR, and TCRdb's table has in-frame clones only and misses some. The sample records under 200,000 clones, about nine tenths being singletons. This CDR3 is built from 16 residues. Germline V gives CDR1 MDHEN, CDR2 SYDVKM. The V gene end was trimmed by 6 bases and the J gene end by 1 base; junction bases not matched to a gene: 10. The chain couples TRBV28 to TRBJ2-7, with TRBD2 matching 9 bases. The source is a woman in her twenties or thirties in good health. The sequenced sample consisted of blood. CDR3 sequence: CASSPLGSGSSYEQYF. CDR3 nucleotides: TGTGCCAGCAGCCCGCTGGGTAGCGGGAGTTCCTACGAGCAGTACTTC.